This is a list of T cell receptor beta chains from one sample in a study of T cell changes during pregnancy in multiple sclerosis. TCRdb's copy holds only in-frame clones and misses some; the assay was immunoSEQ multiplex PCR. The table shows tens of thousands of clones, with approximately 90% occurring only once. This specimen consisted of peripheral blood, obtained before pregnancy. These receptor sequences come from a female donor with multiple sclerosis, enrolled in a pregnancy study. Each CDR3 is given with its conserved first and last residue. Fields, in order: J gene, V gene, CDR3 protein.

j_call: TRBJ2-2
v_call: TRBV7-6
cdr3_aa: CASIDQGAGGELFF

j_call: TRBJ2-3
v_call: TRBV7-2
cdr3_aa: CASSLYAGDRTDTQYF

j_call: TRBJ2-4
v_call: TRBV29-1
cdr3_aa: CSVTRDTNWGNIQYF

j_call: TRBJ2-1
v_call: TRBV9
cdr3_aa: CASSVVGVEQFF

j_call: TRBJ1-5
v_call: TRBV19
cdr3_aa: CASRLGGAVQPQHF

j_call: TRBJ2-3
v_call: TRBV4-1
cdr3_aa: CASSQDSRLAGPRDTQYF

j_call: TRBJ2-7
v_call: TRBV2
cdr3_aa: CASQGARDEQYF

j_call: TRBJ1-1
v_call: TRBV7-6
cdr3_aa: CASSSGSYRDTEAFF

j_call: TRBJ1-4
v_call: TRBV5-1
cdr3_aa: CASSPTGGYEKLFF

j_call: TRBJ2-7
v_call: TRBV18
cdr3_aa: CASSPLRQGAGLYEQYF

j_call: TRBJ1-5
v_call: TRBV20-1
cdr3_aa: CSLQPQHF

j_call: TRBJ1-6
v_call: TRBV5-5
cdr3_aa: CASSRQGSSYNSPLHF

j_call: TRBJ2-7
v_call: TRBV25-1
cdr3_aa: CASSEYEVGDRGHEQYF

j_call: TRBJ1-1
v_call: TRBV5-1
cdr3_aa: CASRTDSDTEAFF

j_call: TRBJ2-5
v_call: TRBV4-3
cdr3_aa: CASSQDSSQETQYF

j_call: TRBJ2-7
v_call: TRBV11-1
cdr3_aa: CASSRAVDHEQYF

j_call: TRBJ1-2
v_call: TRBV28
cdr3_aa: CASSSGTGLIIGYTF

j_call: TRBJ2-1
v_call: TRBV4-1
cdr3_aa: CASSQHHIQGLAEQFF

j_call: TRBJ1-5
v_call: TRBV5-5
cdr3_aa: CASSLRSRGDQPQHF

j_call: TRBJ1-2
v_call: TRBV11-2
cdr3_aa: CASSLAANYGYTF

j_call: TRBJ2-5
v_call: TRBV11-2
cdr3_aa: CASSPPGGEGTQYF

j_call: TRBJ2-2
v_call: TRBV7-9
cdr3_aa: CASSSGGRLAGENGGELFF

j_call: TRBJ1-2
v_call: TRBV2
cdr3_aa: CASSDRGGYGYTF

j_call: TRBJ2-3
v_call: TRBV6-5
cdr3_aa: CASNPSGGDTQYF

j_call: TRBJ1-5
v_call: TRBV18
cdr3_aa: CASSREHSNQPQHF

j_call: TRBJ2-5
v_call: TRBV19
cdr3_aa: CASSKGGTGAYFVETQYF

j_call: TRBJ1-2
v_call: TRBV19
cdr3_aa: CATRDRGFYGYTF

j_call: TRBJ1-1
v_call: TRBV6-5
cdr3_aa: CASSYSVVRGSPEAFF

j_call: TRBJ2-3
v_call: TRBV6-4
cdr3_aa: CASSPQRGAGTDTQYF

j_call: TRBJ2-4
v_call: TRBV2
cdr3_aa: CASSEIQGSHIQYF

j_call: TRBJ1-2
v_call: TRBV5-1
cdr3_aa: CASSLGTGVQEGYGYTF

j_call: TRBJ2-1
v_call: TRBV7-9
cdr3_aa: CASSLTSQFF

j_call: TRBJ2-1
v_call: TRBV11-2
cdr3_aa: CASSPGGTSRQFF

j_call: TRBJ1-3
v_call: TRBV7-9
cdr3_aa: CASSYTGSSGNTIYF

j_call: TRBJ2-3
v_call: TRBV4-3
cdr3_aa: CASSRTGIGTDTQYF

j_call: TRBJ2-2
v_call: TRBV18
cdr3_aa: CASSPQQEFANTGELFF

j_call: TRBJ1-1
v_call: TRBV10-3
cdr3_aa: CAIKGATGREETEAFF

j_call: TRBJ2-2
v_call: TRBV2
cdr3_aa: CASSEARQGITGELFF

j_call: TRBJ2-5
v_call: TRBV11-2
cdr3_aa: CASSEKGESEETQYF

j_call: TRBJ1-5
v_call: TRBV28
cdr3_aa: CASHEQGTNQPQHF

j_call: TRBJ2-7
v_call: TRBV7-6
cdr3_aa: CASSLEESYEQYF

j_call: TRBJ1-1
v_call: TRBV10-3
cdr3_aa: CAISSTGGHTEAFF

j_call: TRBJ1-1
v_call: TRBV4-1
cdr3_aa: CASSKGEGTGAEAFF

j_call: TRBJ2-7
v_call: TRBV5-1
cdr3_aa: CASSFVPPSPPTYEQYF

j_call: TRBJ1-2
v_call: TRBV27
cdr3_aa: CASSPKVQVWGYTF

j_call: TRBJ1-2
v_call: TRBV11-2
cdr3_aa: CASSLLRGFHGYTF

j_call: TRBJ1-3
v_call: TRBV7-6
cdr3_aa: CASSSGWTSPSGNTIYF

j_call: TRBJ1-5
v_call: TRBV19
cdr3_aa: CASTLNGAGSQPQHF

j_call: TRBJ2-7
v_call: TRBV6-1
cdr3_aa: CASTGGQVAYEQYF

j_call: TRBJ2-3
v_call: TRBV5-4
cdr3_aa: CASSSEAAGGRGQYF

j_call: TRBJ2-3
v_call: TRBV2
cdr3_aa: CASSVERGLADTQYF

j_call: TRBJ1-1
v_call: TRBV27
cdr3_aa: CASKGVGTEAFF

j_call: TRBJ2-1
v_call: TRBV4-1
cdr3_aa: CASSQAAPYNEQFF

j_call: TRBJ1-5
v_call: TRBV6-1
cdr3_aa: CASEDRANQPQHF

j_call: TRBJ1-6
v_call: TRBV19
cdr3_aa: CASIDRFGANSPLHF

j_call: TRBJ1-4
v_call: TRBV7-9
cdr3_aa: CASSLRGQGGEKLFF

j_call: TRBJ1-1
v_call: TRBV19
cdr3_aa: CASKNRQMTEAFF

j_call: TRBJ2-7
v_call: TRBV18
cdr3_aa: CASSPISTGTRPDRQYF

j_call: TRBJ2-5
v_call: TRBV5-1
cdr3_aa: CASSPLAEETQYF